The 11 T cell receptor beta chains below all came from one sample that was sequenced in a study of T cell responses to AZD1222 COVID-19 vaccine. The assay was immunoSEQ multiplex PCR, and TCRdb's table has in-frame clones only and misses some. Here the sample spans fewer than 200,000 clones, about 92% being singletons. The sample here was peripheral blood, taken on day 0 of AZD1222 vaccination. The origin of the receptors is an adult in good health.

This chain links TRBV19 with TRBJ2-4; 9 bases map to TRBD1. Germline V lookup: CDR1 LNHDA, CDR2 SQIVND (reference sequence). This CDR3 region has 17 residues. Trimming at V came to 3 bases and at J to 1 base, leaving 7 bases not matched to a gene. For the CDR3, the DNA is TGTGCCAGTAGTATCCGCCGGACAGGGGCGGCCAAAAACATTCAGTACTTC. Its protein product is CASSIRRTGAAKNIQYF. Using reference TRBV19 and TRBJ2-4 for the parts outside the CDR3, the full variable domain is DGGITQSPKYLFRKEGQNVTLSCEQNLNHDAMYWYRQDPGQGLRLIYYSQIVNDFQKGDIAEGYSVSREKKESFPLTVTSAQKNPTAFYLCASSIRRTGAAKNIQYFGAGTRLSVL.

The rearrangement links TRBV7-8 to TRBJ1-5; 9 bases are a match to TRBD1. The V and J ends lost 7 bases and 2 bases, in that order; junction bases with no gene match: 12. This CDR3 region has 17 residues. Looked up from germline, CDR1 is SGHVS and CDR2 is FQNEAQ. The CDR3 sequence is CASIQGRDREGNQPQHF. CDR3 DNA sequence: TGTGCCAGCATCCAGGGGCGGGACAGGGAGGGCAATCAGCCCCAGCATTTT.

The gene calls are TRBV2 and TRBJ1-2; D is unclear. The CDR3 is 12 amino acids. V lost 3 bases, J lost 5 bases, and 7 bases lay in between. Germline lookup yields CDR1 SNHLY and CDR2 FYNNEI. The DNA for the CDR3 is TGTGCCAGCAGTGAGGGCAGGTATGGCTACACCTTC. Its translation: CASSEGRYGYTF.

Comments on this clone: This same CDR3 is encoded by further DNA sequences in the sample. The rearrangement uses TRBV19 and TRBJ1-5, with unresolved D. The V end lost 1 base, the J end lost 4 bases, and 8 bases lay between the germline ends. The CDR3 sequence is 14 residues long. Germline CDR1 reads LNHDA; CDR2 reads SQIVND (reference sequence). CDR3 loop: CASSIGRGNQPQHF. The CDR3 DNA sequence: TGTGCCAGTAGTATAGGCCGGGGTAATCAGCCCCAGCATTTT.

CDR3 loop: CASSRNPSYEQYF. The DNA for the CDR3 is TGTGCCAGCAGTAGAAACCCATCCTACGAGCAGTACTTC. The chain carries TRBV28 and TRBJ2-7, with D hard to call. V was trimmed by 5 bases and J by 1 base, leaving 9 bases between them. There are 13 residues in the CDR3. The germline gives CDR1 MDHEN, CDR2 SYDVKM.

The J gene is TRBJ2-7, the V gene TRBV7-9, with 7 bases matching TRBD2. CDR3 length: 16 residues. The germline gives CDR1 SEHNR, CDR2 FQNEAQ (reference sequence). The ends lost 7 bases at V and 0 bases at J; junction bases unmatched: 12. In DNA, the CDR3 is TGTGCCAGCACCCTAGCGGAGGTGACAAGCTCCTACGAGCAGTACTTC. Amino acids: CASTLAEVTSSYEQYF.

The CDR3 region is CATSRPGLAGDEQYF. CDR3 in DNA: TGTGCCACCAGCAGACCCGGACTAGCGGGAGACGAGCAGTACTTC. This chain links TRBV15 with TRBJ2-7; TRBD2 matches 13 bases. CDR3 length: 15 amino acids. With V trimmed by 2 bases and J by 5 bases, 3 bases remained unmatched. The V gene's germline CDR1 is LNHNV and CDR2 YYDKDF (reference sequence).

CDR3 protein: CASSEAILDRAGEKLFF. The CDR3 DNA reads TGTGCCAGCAGTGAAGCCATTTTAGACAGGGCGGGGGAAAAACTGTTTTTT. The rearrangement uses TRBV6-1 and TRBJ1-4; 7 nucleotides line up with TRBD1. V was clipped by 0 bases and J by 8 bases; unmatched bases: 12. This CDR3 comprises 17 residues. The germline gives CDR1 MNHNS, CDR2 SASEGT.

This rearrangement joins TRBV5-8 to TRBJ2-3, with TRBD2 identical over 12 bases. Germline loops: CDR1 SGHTS, CDR2 YDEGEE. V was pared by 1 base and J by 2 bases, with 8 bases of the junction left unmatched. The CDR3 length is 18 residues. The CDR3 nucleotides read TGTGCCAGCAGCTTGACCCGGCTAGCGGGAGGGCCCACAGATACGCAGTATTTT. The encoded protein is CASSLTRLAGGPTDTQYF.

This chain links TRBV27 with TRBJ2-7; TRBD1 matches 8 bases. The V gene end was trimmed by 3 bases and the J gene end by 3 bases; junction bases not matched to a gene: 1. This CDR3 region has 13 residues. Germline V gene data show CDR1 as MNHEY and CDR2 as SMNVEV (reference sequence). CDR3 DNA: TGTGCCAGCAGTTTTACAGGGGGCTACGAGCAGTACTTC. Translated: CASSFTGGYEQYF.

The rearrangement joins TRBV19 to TRBJ1-2; D is uncertain. V gave up 3 bases and J gave up 8 bases, with 16 bases separating them. Germline CDR1 is LNHDA and CDR2 is SQIVND (reference sequence). The CDR3 loop spans 14 amino acids. For the CDR3, the DNA is TGTGCCAGTAGTATTAGCACAGCCTTTTGGGGCTACACCTTC. Translated, it gives CASSISTAFWGYTF.